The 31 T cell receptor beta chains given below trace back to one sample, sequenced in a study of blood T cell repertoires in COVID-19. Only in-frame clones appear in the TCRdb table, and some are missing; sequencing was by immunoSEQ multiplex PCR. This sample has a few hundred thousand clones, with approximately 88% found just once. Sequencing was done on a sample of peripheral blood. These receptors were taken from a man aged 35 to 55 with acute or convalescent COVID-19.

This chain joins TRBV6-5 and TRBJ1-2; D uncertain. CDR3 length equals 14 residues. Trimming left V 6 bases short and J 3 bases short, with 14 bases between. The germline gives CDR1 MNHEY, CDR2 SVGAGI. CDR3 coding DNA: TGTGCCAGCAGCAACCGGGGTAGCTACTATGGCTACACCTTC. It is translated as CASSNRGSYYGYTF.

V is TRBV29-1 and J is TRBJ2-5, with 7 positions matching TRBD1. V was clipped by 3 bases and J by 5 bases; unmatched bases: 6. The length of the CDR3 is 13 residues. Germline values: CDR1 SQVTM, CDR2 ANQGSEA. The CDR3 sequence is CSVDRGLFETQYF. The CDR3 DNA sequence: TGCAGCGTTGACAGGGGGTTATTTGAGACCCAGTACTTC.

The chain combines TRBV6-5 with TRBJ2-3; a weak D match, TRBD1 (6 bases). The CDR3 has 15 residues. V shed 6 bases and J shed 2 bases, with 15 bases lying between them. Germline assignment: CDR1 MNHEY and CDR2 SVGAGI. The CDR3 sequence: CASSQRTANTDTQYF. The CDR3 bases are TGTGCCAGCAGCCAAAGGACAGCCAACACAGATACGCAGTATTTT.

CDR3 in amino acids: CSVGLGGTEAFF. DNA of the CDR3: TGCAGCGTGGGGCTAGGGGGCACTGAAGCTTTCTTT. The V gene is TRBV29-1, the J gene TRBJ1-1; possible D gene TRBD1, 6 bases. The CDR3 extends over 12 amino acids. Between the trimmed V and J ends, which lost 6 bases and 4 bases, there was a span of 12 bases. Germline V gene sequence: CDR1 SQVTM, CDR2 ANQGSEA.

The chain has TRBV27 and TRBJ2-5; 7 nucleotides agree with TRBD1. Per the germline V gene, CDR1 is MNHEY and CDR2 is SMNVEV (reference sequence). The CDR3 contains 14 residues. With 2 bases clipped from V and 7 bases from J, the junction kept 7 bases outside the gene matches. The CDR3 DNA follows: TGTGCCAGCAGTTTAGACAGGGTCAAAGGGACCCAGTACTTC. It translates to CASSLDRVKGTQYF.

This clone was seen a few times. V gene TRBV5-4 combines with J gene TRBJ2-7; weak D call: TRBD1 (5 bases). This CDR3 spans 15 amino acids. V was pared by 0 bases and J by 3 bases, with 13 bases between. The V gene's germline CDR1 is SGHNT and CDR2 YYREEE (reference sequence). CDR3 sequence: CASSLGAGRVYEQYF. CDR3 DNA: TGTGCCAGCAGCTTGGGGGCCGGCAGGGTCTACGAGCAGTACTTC.

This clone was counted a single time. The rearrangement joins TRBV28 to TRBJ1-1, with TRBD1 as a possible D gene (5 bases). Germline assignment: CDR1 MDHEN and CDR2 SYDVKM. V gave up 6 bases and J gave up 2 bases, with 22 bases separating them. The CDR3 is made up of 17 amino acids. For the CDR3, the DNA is TGTGCCAGCAGCCTGCTCTTGTCGGAGACAGCCAACACTGAAGCTTTCTTT. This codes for CASSLLLSETANTEAFF.

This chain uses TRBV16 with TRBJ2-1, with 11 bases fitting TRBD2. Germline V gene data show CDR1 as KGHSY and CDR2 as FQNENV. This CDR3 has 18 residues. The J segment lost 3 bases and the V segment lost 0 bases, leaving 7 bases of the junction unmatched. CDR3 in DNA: TGTGCCAGCAGCCAATCGATACTAGCGGGGGCAATCTACAATGAGCAGTTCTTC. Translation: CASSQSILAGAIYNEQFF.

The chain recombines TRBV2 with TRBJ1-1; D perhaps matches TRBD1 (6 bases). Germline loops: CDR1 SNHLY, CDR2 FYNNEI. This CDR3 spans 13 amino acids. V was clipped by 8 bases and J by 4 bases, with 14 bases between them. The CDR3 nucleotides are TGTGCCAGCCCCCGGGAGGGGGGCACTGAAGCTTTCTTT. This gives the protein CASPREGGTEAFF.

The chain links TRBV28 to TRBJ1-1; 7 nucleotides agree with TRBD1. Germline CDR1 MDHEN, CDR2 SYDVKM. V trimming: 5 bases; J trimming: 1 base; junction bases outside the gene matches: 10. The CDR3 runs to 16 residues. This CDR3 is CASSTMMGQQNTEAFF. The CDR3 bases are TGTGCCAGCAGTACAATGATGGGACAGCAGAACACTGAAGCTTTCTTT.

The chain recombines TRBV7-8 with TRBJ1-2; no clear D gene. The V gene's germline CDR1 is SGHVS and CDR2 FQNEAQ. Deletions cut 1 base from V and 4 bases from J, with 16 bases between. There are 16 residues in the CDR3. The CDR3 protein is CASSLGAALPIYGYTF. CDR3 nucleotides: TGTGCCAGCAGCTTAGGGGCAGCCCTTCCTATCTATGGCTACACCTTC.

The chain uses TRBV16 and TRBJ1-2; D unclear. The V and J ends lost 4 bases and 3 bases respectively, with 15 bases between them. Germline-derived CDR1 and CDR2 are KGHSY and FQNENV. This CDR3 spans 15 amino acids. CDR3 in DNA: TGTGCCAGCAGCCCCCGGGCGGGCGCGGACTATGGCTACACCTTC. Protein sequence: CASSPRAGADYGYTF.

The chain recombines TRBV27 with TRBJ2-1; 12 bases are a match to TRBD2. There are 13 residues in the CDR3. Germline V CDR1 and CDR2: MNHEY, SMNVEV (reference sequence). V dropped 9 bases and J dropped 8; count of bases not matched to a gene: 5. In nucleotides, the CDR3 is TGTGCCAGTGGACTAGCGGGAATATATGAGCAGTTCTTC. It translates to CASGLAGIYEQFF.

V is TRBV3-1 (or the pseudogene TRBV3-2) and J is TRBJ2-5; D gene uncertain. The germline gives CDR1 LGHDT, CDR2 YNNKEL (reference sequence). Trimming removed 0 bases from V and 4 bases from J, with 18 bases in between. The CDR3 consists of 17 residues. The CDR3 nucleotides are TGTGCCAGCAGCCAAGATCGCGACTTAAAGAAGGTAGAGACCCAGTACTTC. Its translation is CASSQDRDLKKVETQYF.

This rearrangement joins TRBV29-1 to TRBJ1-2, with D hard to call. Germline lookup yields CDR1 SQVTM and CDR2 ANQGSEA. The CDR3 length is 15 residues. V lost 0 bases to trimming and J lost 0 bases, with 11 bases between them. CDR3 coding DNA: TGCAGCGTTGAAGATGTCAGGTACTCTAACTATGGCTACACCTTC. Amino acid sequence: CSVEDVRYSNYGYTF.

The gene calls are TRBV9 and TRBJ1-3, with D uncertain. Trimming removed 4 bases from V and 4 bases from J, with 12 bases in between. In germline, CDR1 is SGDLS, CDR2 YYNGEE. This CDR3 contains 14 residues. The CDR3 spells CASSLASRGNTIYF. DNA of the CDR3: TGTGCCAGCAGCCTAGCTTCGAGGGGAAACACCATATATTTT.

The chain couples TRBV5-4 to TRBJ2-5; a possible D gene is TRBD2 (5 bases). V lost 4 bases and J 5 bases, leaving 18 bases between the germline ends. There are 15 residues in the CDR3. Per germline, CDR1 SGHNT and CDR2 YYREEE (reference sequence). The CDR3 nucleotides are TGTGCCAGCAGCCAAGGCCCGGGGATTCCGGAGACCCAGTACTTC. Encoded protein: CASSQGPGIPETQYF.

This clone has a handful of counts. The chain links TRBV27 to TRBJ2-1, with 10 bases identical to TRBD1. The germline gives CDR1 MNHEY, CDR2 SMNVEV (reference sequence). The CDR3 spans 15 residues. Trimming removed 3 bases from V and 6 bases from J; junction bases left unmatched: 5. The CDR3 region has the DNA TGTGCCAGCAGTTTGGGGACAGGGGCGAGCAATGAGCAGTTCTTC. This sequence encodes CASSLGTGASNEQFF.

CDR3 bases: TGTGCCAGCAGCCCCCGGGCCCGGGACAGGGGGCGATGCGATCAGCCCCAGCATTTT. Translated, it gives CASSPRARDRGRCDQPQHF. The gene calls are TRBV3-1 (or the pseudogene TRBV3-2) and TRBJ1-5; 12 nucleotides agree with TRBD1. Germline loops: CDR1 LGHDT, CDR2 YNNKEL (reference sequence). The CDR3 has 19 amino acids. Trimming at V came to 4 bases and at J to 5 bases, leaving 15 bases not matched to a gene.

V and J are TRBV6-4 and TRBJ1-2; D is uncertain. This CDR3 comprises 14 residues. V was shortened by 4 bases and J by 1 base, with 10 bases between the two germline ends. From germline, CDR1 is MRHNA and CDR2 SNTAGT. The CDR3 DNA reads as TGTGCCAGCAGTGGTAGCCAGAGTAACTATGGCTACACCTTC. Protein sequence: CASSGSQSNYGYTF.

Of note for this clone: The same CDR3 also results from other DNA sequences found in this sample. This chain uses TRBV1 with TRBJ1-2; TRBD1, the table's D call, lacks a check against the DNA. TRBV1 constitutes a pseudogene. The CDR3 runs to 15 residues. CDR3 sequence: CTSSPRDRGQHGYTF. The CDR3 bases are TGCACCAGCAGCCCCCGGGACAGGGGGCAACATGGCTATACCTTC.

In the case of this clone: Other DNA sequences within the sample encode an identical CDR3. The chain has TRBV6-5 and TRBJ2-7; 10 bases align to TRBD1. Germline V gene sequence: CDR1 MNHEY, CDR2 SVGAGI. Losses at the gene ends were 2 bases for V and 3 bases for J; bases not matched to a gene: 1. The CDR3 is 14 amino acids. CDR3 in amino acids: CASSYRDRGYEQYF. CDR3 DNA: TGTGCCAGCAGTTACCGGGACAGGGGCTACGAGCAGTACTTC.

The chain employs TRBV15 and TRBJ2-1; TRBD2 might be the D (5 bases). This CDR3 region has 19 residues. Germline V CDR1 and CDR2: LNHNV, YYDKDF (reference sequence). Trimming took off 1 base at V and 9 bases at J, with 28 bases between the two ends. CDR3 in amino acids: CATSRATGSERLRRSEQFF. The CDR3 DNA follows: TGTGCCACCAGCAGAGCGACCGGATCTGAGCGGCTGCGAAGGAGTGAGCAGTTCTTC.

The CDR3 DNA follows: TGTGCCAGCCCAATTCCACACGAAGCTTTCTTT. It codes for CASPIPHEAFF. J is TRBJ1-1 and V is TRBV7-9; unclear D gene. Trimming took 8 bases from V and 8 from J, leaving 12 bases between them. CDR1 is SEHNR and CDR2 is FQNEAQ in the germline V gene (reference sequence). CDR3 length equals 11 residues. The variable domain in full, completed from reference TRBV7-9 and TRBJ1-1, reads DTGVSQNPRHKITKRGQNVTFRCDPISEHNRLYWYRQTLGQGPEFLTYFQNEAQLEKSRLLSDRFSAERPKGSFSTLEIQRTEQGDSAMYLCASPIPHEAFFGQGTRLTVV.

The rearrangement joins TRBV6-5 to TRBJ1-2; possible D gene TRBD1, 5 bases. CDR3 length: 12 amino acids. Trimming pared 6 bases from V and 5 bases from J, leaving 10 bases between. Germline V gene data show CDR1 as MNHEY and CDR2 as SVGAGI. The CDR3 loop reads CASSRTPYGYTF. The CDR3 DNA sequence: TGTGCCAGCAGCCGGACACCGTATGGCTACACCTTC.

Written as DNA, the CDR3 is TGTGCCAGCAGTCCCCACCGGGACAGGGATCACGAGCAGTACTTC. Protein product: CASSPHRDRDHEQYF. The chain is built from TRBV27 and TRBJ2-7, with 9 bases aligning to TRBD1. V dropped 5 bases and J dropped 5; count of bases not matched to a gene: 10. The CDR3 covers 15 residues. CDR1 is MNHEY and CDR2 is SMNVEV in the germline V gene (reference sequence).

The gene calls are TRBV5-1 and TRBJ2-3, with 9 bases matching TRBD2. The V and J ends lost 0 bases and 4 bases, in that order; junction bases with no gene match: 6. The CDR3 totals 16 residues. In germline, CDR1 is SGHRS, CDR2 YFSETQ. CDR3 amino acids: CASSLGIAGEADTQYF. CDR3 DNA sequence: TGCGCCAGCAGCTTGGGAATAGCGGGGGAGGCAGATACGCAGTATTTT.

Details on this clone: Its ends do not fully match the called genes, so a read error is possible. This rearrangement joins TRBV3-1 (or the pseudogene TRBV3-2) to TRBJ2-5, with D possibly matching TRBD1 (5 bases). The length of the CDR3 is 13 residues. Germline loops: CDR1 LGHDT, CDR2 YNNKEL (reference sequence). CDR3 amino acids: CASSQLDTSPVDF. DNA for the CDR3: TGTGCCAGCAGCCAGCTGGACACGAGTCCCGTAGACTTC.

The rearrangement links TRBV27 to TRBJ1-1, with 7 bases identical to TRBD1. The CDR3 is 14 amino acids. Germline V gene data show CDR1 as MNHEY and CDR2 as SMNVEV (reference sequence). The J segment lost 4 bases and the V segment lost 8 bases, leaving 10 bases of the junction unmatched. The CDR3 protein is CASGSKGARTEAFF. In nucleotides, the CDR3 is TGTGCCAGCGGCTCGAAGGGGGCGCGCACTGAAGCTTTCTTT.

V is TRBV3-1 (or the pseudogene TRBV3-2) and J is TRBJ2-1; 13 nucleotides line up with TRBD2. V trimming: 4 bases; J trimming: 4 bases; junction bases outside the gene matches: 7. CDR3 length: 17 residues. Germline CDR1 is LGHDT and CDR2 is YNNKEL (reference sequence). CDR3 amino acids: CASSPRTSGGKYNEQFF. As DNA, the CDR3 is TGTGCCAGCAGCCCCAGGACTAGCGGGGGAAAATACAATGAGCAGTTCTTC.

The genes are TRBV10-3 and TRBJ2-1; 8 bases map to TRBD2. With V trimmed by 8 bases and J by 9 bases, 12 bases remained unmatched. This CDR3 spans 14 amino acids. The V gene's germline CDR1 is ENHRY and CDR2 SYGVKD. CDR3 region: CAILPGGPRGEQFF. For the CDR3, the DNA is TGTGCCATCTTACCGGGGGGGCCGAGGGGTGAGCAGTTCTTC.